The source of this T cell receptor beta chain is a study of OX40 agonist ivuxolimab in advanced cancers. Across the whole study: Therapy given before enrollment (anti-PD-1, anti-PD-L1 or anti-CTLA-4) was allowed, and 30% to 50% had some. General study points: On average, a greater number of expanded clones characterised CD8+ T cells relative to CD4+.

Data came from immunoSEQ multiplex PCR; TCRdb stores just in-frame clones and leaves some out. The sample records 90,000 to 100,000 clones, more than 85% being singletons. Trimming stripped 4 bases from V and 4 bases from J, with 13 bases between. Germline lookup yields CDR1 LNHDA and CDR2 SQIVND (reference sequence). This CDR3 has 14 amino acids. About this clone: Its antigen is undetermined.

Source: CD4+ or CD8+ T cells sorted from blood, taken in a trial of the OX40 agonist ivuxolimab. The chain uses TRBV19 and TRBJ2-5; no firm D call. The TCR originated in an adult with an advanced solid tumor such as melanoma, head and neck, liver or kidney cancer. The CDR3 reads CASSTTPIGETQYF. CDR3 nucleotide sequence: TGTGCCAGTAGTACTACACCGATAGGAGAGACCCAGTACTTC.